The clone carrying this TCR beta chain was counted between two and nine times. Its target is unknown. Primers for the PCR totalled 60 Vbeta and 13 Jbeta. Assay used: immunoSEQ multiplex PCR; TCRdb lists only in-frame clones, some missing. The sample lists approximately 150,000 clones, 75% to 90% occurring once. This record comes from a study of cytomegalovirus exposure and HLA in healthy donors. This CDR3 is built from 14 residues. Trimming cost V 0 bases and J 2 bases, with 7 bases left between them. CDR1 and CDR2 from the germline V gene are MGHRA and YSYEKL. Study-level findings and limits: In a later analysis, at a false discovery rate of 0.05, roughly 18,000 TCR beta sequences were associated with HLA alleles.

Sample: PBMCs. The rearrangement joins TRBV4-1 to TRBJ2-5; D possibly corresponds to TRBD1 (6 bases). This TCR was recovered from a male donor in good health and CMV-seronegative. DNA of the CDR3: TGCGCCAGCAGCCAAGACAGGGGACAAGAGACCCAGTACTTC. Translation: CASSQDRGQETQYF.